The 15 T cell receptor beta chains presented below share a single source sample, sequenced in a study of cytomegalovirus exposure and HLA in healthy donors. Repertoires were generated with immunoSEQ multiplex PCR, while TCRdb's copy carries only in-frame clones and drops some. The data hold over 250,000 clones, with 80% to 90% observed a single time. Sequencing was done on a sample of PBMCs. The receptors were sampled from a woman aged 18-29 years in good health and CMV-seronegative.

The genes are TRBV6-6 and TRBJ1-5; D call uncertain. Deletions cut 2 bases from V and 4 bases from J, with 15 bases between. CDR1 and CDR2 from the germline V gene are MNHNY and SVGAGI (reference sequence). The CDR3 loop spans 16 amino acids. CDR3 in amino acids: CASSYGGRGRNQPQHF. The CDR3 DNA sequence: TGTGCCAGCAGTTACGGAGGTCGAGGTAGAAATCAGCCCCAGCATTTT.

The J gene is TRBJ2-7, the V gene TRBV27, with TRBD2 matching 9 bases. Germline CDR1 is MNHEY and CDR2 is SMNVEV (reference sequence). The CDR3 has 18 residues. V gave up 3 bases and J gave up 1 base; unmatched junction bases: 13. CDR3: CASSFLAGTSHFSYEQYF. The CDR3 nucleotides are TGTGCCAGCAGTTTTCTAGCCGGGACTAGCCATTTTTCCTACGAGCAGTACTTC.

CDR3 bases: TGCAGCGTTGGCGGACAGGGTGCCGAGACCCAGTACTTC. Its protein is CSVGGQGAETQYF. The chain uses TRBV29-1 and TRBJ2-5, with 8 nucleotides matching TRBD1. CDR1 SQVTM and CDR2 ANQGSEA come from the germline V gene. The CDR3 loop spans 13 amino acids. V lost 4 bases to trimming and J lost 5 bases; unmatched junction nucleotides: 6.

This chain joins TRBV6-6 and TRBJ2-7; D perhaps matches TRBD1 (5 bases). Germline lookup yields CDR1 MNHNY and CDR2 SVGAGI (reference sequence). Trimming cost V 0 bases and J 5 bases, with 14 bases left between them. CDR3 size: 15 residues. The CDR3 loop reads CASSYSPQGFDEQYF. The CDR3, as DNA: TGTGCCAGCAGTTACTCGCCCCAGGGATTCGACGAGCAGTACTTC.

The chain couples TRBV4-3 to TRBJ2-2, with D tentatively TRBD2 (5 bases). Per germline, CDR1 LGHNA and CDR2 YSLEER. V lost 0 bases and J 0 bases, leaving 17 bases between the germline ends. The CDR3 length is 19 residues. The chain's CDR3 is CASSQDLGGNGANTGELFF. The CDR3 DNA reads as TGCGCCAGCAGCCAAGATCTGGGTGGGAACGGGGCGAACACCGGGGAGCTGTTTTTT.

This clone was counted a single time. The V gene is TRBV27, the J gene TRBJ1-1; D may be TRBD1 (5 bases). The CDR3 runs 15 residues. Trimming removed 1 base from V and 4 bases from J, with 13 bases in between. CDR1 and CDR2 from the germline V gene are MNHEY and SMNVEV (reference sequence). CDR3 region: CASSLYGRASTEAFF. The DNA of the CDR3 is TGTGCCAGCAGTTTATACGGCAGGGCGAGCACTGAAGCTTTCTTT.

This chain connects TRBV5-1 to TRBJ1-1, with D possibly TRBD1 on 5 matching bases. The CDR3 runs 15 residues. Deletions cut 2 bases from V and 3 bases from J, with 14 bases between. Germline CDR1 reads SGHRS; CDR2 reads YFSETQ. CDR3 region: CASSFTPGGDTEAFF. The CDR3 DNA sequence: TGCGCCAGCAGCTTTACCCCGGGGGGGGACACTGAAGCTTTCTTT.

The CDR3 spells CASSREKVLSGGVTDTQYF. The CDR3 DNA is TGCGCCAGCAGCCGGGAGAAGGTCCTTAGCGGGGGAGTCACAGATACGCAGTATTTT. V gene TRBV4-1 combines with J gene TRBJ2-3, with TRBD2 matching over 9 bases. The V gene end was trimmed by 4 bases and the J gene end by 2 bases; junction bases not matched to a gene: 16. Germline V gene data show CDR1 as MGHRA and CDR2 as YSYEKL. The CDR3 extends over 19 amino acids.

The chain joins TRBV5-1 to TRBJ2-2; D may be TRBD2 (6 bases). This CDR3 contains 15 residues. V was shortened by 6 bases and J by 6 bases, with 18 bases between the two germline ends. The germline gives CDR1 SGHRS, CDR2 YFSETQ. CDR3 in amino acids: CASNPLGGRAGELFF. CDR3 bases: TGCGCCAGCAACCCGCTGGGGGGAAGGGCCGGGGAGCTGTTTTTT.

The J gene is TRBJ1-3, the V gene TRBV5-1; TRBD1 aligns across 7 bases. The V gene's germline CDR1 is SGHRS and CDR2 YFSETQ. V shed 0 bases, J shed 14 bases, and the junction held 14 bases outside the gene matches. The CDR3 runs 15 residues. CDR3 DNA sequence: TGCGCCAGCAGCTTGGCCCCTAGCCTGGGACAGTTTTTATATTTT. Protein: CASSLAPSLGQFLYF.

The chain has TRBV6-5 and TRBJ1-2; 8 bases match TRBD1. CDR3 length: 14 amino acids. Germline V lookup: CDR1 MNHEY, CDR2 SVGAGI. The J segment lost 2 bases and the V segment lost 6 bases, leaving 5 bases of the junction unmatched. The CDR3 reads CASRSGGWNYGYTF. For the CDR3, the DNA is TGTGCCAGCAGGTCAGGGGGCTGGAACTATGGCTACACCTTC.

V usage is TRBV29-1 and J usage is TRBJ2-2; 7 positions match TRBD1. The V segment lost 5 bases and the J segment 1 base; nucleotides outside the gene matches: 1. The CDR3 extends over 13 amino acids. Per the germline V gene, CDR1 is SQVTM and CDR2 is ANQGSEA. DNA for the CDR3: TGCAGCGTTAACAGGGGGAACACCGGGGAGCTGTTTTTT. It yields the protein CSVNRGNTGELFF.

The gene calls are TRBV9 and TRBJ2-5, with 8 nucleotides matching TRBD2. The J segment lost 1 base and the V segment lost 4 bases, leaving 6 bases of the junction unmatched. The CDR3 loop spans 15 amino acids. Per the germline V gene, CDR1 is SGDLS and CDR2 is YYNGEE. The CDR3 sequence: CASSISGTRQETQYF. DNA of the CDR3: TGTGCCAGCAGCATTAGCGGGACCCGCCAAGAGACCCAGTACTTC.

This chain connects TRBV29-1 to TRBJ1-5; no firm D call. Trimming left V 4 bases short and J 2 bases short, with 9 bases between. Germline loops: CDR1 SQVTM, CDR2 ANQGSEA. The CDR3 has 13 amino acids. CDR3 sequence: CSVGVGGNQPQHF. CDR3 bases: TGCAGCGTTGGGGTGGGCGGCAATCAGCCCCAGCATTTT.

The chain links TRBV5-4 to TRBJ2-7, with a possible D match to TRBD1 (6 bases). V gave up 4 bases and J gave up 3 bases, with 11 bases separating them. The CDR3 runs 13 residues. The germline gives CDR1 SGHNT, CDR2 YYREEE (reference sequence). The CDR3 loop reads CASSTRGFYEQYF. CDR3 coding DNA: TGTGCCAGCAGCACCAGGGGTTTCTACGAGCAGTACTTC.